This T cell receptor beta chain was documented in a study of identical twins. Study conclusions and caveats: Weaker excess twin sharing was observed in beta out-of-frame sequences.

This clonotype was counted only a few times. Antigen: not known. After template switching added a universal primer site, the resulting cDNA carried unique molecular identifiers. TCRdb reprocessed the 5' RACE reads with MiXCR, giving one entry per CDR3 protein. The data show around 1.7 million distinct CDR3 sequences, under 35% seen once. The CDR3 runs 16 residues. Germline V gene lookup returns CDR1 LGHDT and CDR2 YNNKEL (reference sequence). The germline V and J ends were trimmed by 2 bases and 4 bases, with 16 bases remaining between them. This receptor was identified in a newborn girl in good health. Source material: cord blood. This chain uses TRBV3-1 with TRBJ2-3; D remains ambiguous. The CDR3 sequence is CASSQSVYVVADTQYF. CDR3 nucleotide sequence: TGTGCCAGCAGCCAATCTGTTTACGTCGTCGCAGATACGCAGTATTTT.